Reported below is one TCR beta chain. Its target is not known. Mismatch with germline at one junction end may stem from a read error. The sample originates from a study of metastatic and nonmetastatic thyroid tumors. In the study overall: Malignant thyroid and benign thyroid patients provided blood and tumor or nodule tissue whose repertoires were compared.

Until they underwent thyroid surgery, no patient had received any treatment. Per the original data handling: Differences in CDR3 between clinicopathological groups were drawn on to build a classifier intended to discriminate distant-metastatic papillary thyroid cancer patients. TCRdb reanalyzed the PCR reads with MiXCR. Here the V and J calls rest on TCRdb's processing, not on the authors' analysis. This sample carries 14,000 or so clones, 34% of them seen once, and the ten largest clones take 9.5% to 12%. Study-level findings and limits: In both blood and tumor samples, TCR beta diversity was reported significantly higher for malignant than benign nodules.

From germline, CDR1 is DFQATT and CDR2 SNEGSKA (reference sequence). The CDR3 extends over 15 amino acids. The sequenced material came from tumor tissue. The TCR sequence derives from a male donor with papillary thyroid cancer or a benign thyroid nodule (not recorded which). Some clones in this sample may be carry-over from other donors' samples. The chain joins TRBV20-1 to TRBJ2-5; D gene ambiguous. CDR3 nucleotide sequence: TGCAGTGCTATAGACTGGGTTCCTGGGCAAGAGACCCATTACTTC. Residues: CSAIDWVPGQETHYF.